The present TCR beta chain was sequenced within a study of blood T cells in healthy people across ages. A note on this clonotype: The antigen remains undetermined.

A second PCR of 7 to 11 cycles used a sample-barcoded 5' primer and a J-beta primer mix. Each cDNA was tagged by a template-switch adaptor containing 12 random nucleotides. One entry per CDR3 protein, called by TCRdb with MiXCR from the 5' RACE reads. The table shows 1.5 million to 2 million distinct CDR3 sequences, with roughly 27% occurring only once. Points from the study as a whole: Estimated diversity that came from one million T cells was considered an underestimate.

The CDR3 runs to 16 residues. Germline V lookup: CDR1 LNHNV, CDR2 YYDKDF (reference sequence). The V gene lost 6 bases and the J gene lost 1 base, with 16 bases spanning the gap. The specimen sequenced was blood. The TCR sequence derives from a woman under 40 in good health. The chain combines TRBV15 with TRBJ2-1; tentative D call: TRBD2 (6 bases). CDR3 amino acids: CATSRGSWGSYNEQFF. The CDR3 DNA reads TGTGCCACCAGTCGGGGGTCGTGGGGGTCCTACAATGAGCAGTTCTTC.